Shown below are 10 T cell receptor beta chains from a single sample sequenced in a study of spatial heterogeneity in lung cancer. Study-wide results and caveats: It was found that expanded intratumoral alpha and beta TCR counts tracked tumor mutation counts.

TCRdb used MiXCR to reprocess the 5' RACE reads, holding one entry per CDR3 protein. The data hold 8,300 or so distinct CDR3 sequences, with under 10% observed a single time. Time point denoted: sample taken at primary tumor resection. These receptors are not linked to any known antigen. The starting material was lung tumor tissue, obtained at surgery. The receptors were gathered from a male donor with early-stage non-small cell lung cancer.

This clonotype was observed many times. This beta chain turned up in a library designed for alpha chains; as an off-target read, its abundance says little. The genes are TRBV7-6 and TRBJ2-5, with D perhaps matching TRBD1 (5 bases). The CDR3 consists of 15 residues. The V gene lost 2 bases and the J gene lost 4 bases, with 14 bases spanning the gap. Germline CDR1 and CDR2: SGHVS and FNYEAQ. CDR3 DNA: TGTGCCAGCAGCTTAATGTCAGGGCTAGGAGAGACCCAGTACTTC. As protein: CASSLMSGLGETQYF.

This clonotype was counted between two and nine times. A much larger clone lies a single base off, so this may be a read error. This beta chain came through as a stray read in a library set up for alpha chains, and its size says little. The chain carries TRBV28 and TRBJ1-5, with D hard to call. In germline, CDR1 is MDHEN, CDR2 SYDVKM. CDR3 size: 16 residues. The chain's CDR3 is CASSERRAGSTQPRHF. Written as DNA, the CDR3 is TGTGCCAGCAGTGAACGACGTGCGGGTAGTACTCAGCCCCGGCATTTT.

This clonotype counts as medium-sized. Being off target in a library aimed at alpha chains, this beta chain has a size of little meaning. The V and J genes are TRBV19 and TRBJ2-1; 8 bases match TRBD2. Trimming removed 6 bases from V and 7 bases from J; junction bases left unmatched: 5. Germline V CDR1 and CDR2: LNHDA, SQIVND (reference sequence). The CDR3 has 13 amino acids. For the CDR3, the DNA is TGTGCCAGTAGGAATAGCGGGACTAATGAGCAGTTCTTC. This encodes CASRNSGTNEQFF.

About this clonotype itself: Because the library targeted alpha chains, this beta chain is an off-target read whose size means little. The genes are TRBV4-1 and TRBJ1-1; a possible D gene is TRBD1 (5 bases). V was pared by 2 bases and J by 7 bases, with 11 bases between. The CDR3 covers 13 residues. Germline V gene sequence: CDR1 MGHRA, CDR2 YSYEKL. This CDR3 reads CASSQRGWVEAFF. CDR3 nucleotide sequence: TGCGCCAGCAGCCAAAGGGGTTGGGTTGAAGCTTTCTTT.

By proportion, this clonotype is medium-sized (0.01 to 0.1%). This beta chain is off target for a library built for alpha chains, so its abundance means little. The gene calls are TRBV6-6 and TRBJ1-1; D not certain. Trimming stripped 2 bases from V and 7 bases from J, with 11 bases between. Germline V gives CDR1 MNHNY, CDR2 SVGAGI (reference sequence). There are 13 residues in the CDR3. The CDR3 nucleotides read TGTGCCAGCAGTTACGAGGGTCCATTTGAAGCTTTCTTT. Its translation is CASSYEGPFEAFF.

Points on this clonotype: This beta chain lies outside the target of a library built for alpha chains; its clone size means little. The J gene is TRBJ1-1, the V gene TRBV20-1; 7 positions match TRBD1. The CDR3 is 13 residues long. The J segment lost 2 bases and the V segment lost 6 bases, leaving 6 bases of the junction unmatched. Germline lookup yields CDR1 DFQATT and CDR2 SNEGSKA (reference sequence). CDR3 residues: CSASRGFNTEAFF. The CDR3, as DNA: TGCAGTGCCAGCAGGGGGTTCAACACTGAAGCTTTCTTT.

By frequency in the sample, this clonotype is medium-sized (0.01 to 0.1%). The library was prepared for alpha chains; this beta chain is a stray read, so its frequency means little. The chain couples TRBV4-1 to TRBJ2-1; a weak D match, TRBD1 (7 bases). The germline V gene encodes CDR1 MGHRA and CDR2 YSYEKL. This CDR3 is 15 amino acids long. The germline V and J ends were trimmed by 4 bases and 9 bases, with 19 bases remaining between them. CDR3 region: CASSPPGTGEVEQFF. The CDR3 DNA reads TGCGCCAGCAGCCCCCCCGGAACAGGGGAGGTTGAGCAGTTCTTC.

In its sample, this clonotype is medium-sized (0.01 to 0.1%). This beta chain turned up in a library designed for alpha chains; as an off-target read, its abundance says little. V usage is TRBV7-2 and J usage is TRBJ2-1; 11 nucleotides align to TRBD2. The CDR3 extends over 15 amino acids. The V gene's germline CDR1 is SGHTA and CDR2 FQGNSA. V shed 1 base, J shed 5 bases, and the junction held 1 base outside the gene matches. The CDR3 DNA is TGTGCCAGCAGCTTAGGGGGACTAGCGGACAATGAGCAGTTCTTC. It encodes CASSLGGLADNEQFF.

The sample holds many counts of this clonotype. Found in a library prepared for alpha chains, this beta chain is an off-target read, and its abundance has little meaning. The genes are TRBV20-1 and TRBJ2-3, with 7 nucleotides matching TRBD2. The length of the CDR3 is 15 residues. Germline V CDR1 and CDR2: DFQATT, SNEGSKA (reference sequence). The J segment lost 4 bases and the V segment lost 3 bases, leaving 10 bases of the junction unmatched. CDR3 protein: CSARKVRAGSDTQYF. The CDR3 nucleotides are TGCAGTGCTAGGAAGGTCAGAGCGGGGTCAGATACGCAGTATTTT.

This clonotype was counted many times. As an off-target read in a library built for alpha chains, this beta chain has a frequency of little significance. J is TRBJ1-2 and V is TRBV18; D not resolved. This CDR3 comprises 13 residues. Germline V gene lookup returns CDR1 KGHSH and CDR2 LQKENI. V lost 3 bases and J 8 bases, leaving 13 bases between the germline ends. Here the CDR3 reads CASSPSAGRGYTF. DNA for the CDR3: TGTGCCAGCTCACCTTCGGCAGGTCGAGGCTACACCTTC.